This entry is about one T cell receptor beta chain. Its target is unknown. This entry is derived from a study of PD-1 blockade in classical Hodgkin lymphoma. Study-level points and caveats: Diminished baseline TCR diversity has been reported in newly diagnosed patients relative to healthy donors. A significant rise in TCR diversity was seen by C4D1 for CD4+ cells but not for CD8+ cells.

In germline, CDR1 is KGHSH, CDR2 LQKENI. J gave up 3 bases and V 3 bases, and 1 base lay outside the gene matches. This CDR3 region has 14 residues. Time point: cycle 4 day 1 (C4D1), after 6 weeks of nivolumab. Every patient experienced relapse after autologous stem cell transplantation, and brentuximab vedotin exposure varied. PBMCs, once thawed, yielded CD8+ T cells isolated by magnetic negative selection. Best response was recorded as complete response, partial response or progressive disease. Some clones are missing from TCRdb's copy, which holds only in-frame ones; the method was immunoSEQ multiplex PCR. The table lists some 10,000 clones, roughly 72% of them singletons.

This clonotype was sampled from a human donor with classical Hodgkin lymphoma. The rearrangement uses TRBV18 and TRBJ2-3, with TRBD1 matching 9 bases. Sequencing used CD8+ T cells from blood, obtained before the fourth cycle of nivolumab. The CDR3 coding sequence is TGTGCCAGCTCACCGACAGGGGGAACAGATACGCAGTATTTT. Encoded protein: CASSPTGGTDTQYF.